The rows below give T cell receptor beta chains drawn from one sample of a study of human T cells and chemical hapten exposure. TCRdb re-called the RACE reads through MiXCR, storing one row per CDR3 protein. The sample contains roughly 38,000 distinct CDR3 sequences, around 12% of which appear only once. The sequenced sample was whole blood, obtained in connection with sensitization to the hapten diphenylcyclopropenone (DPC). The receptor set was obtained from a woman between 25 and 40 years old with alopecia areata. Some clones in this sample may be carry-over from other donors' samples. CDR3s include the opening cysteine and the closing phenylalanine or tryptophan. D genes are given only for firm matches. A row's size may be missing; if present it is once, few, many or a size class.

CDR3aa: CASRKDSWGYTF; CDR3nt: TGTGCCAGTAGAAAGGATTCTTGGGGCTACACCTTC; v_gene: TRBV6-2/TRBV6-3; d_gene: .; j_gene: TRBJ1-2; len: 12; abundance: .
CDR3aa: CASSKGQGAWTDTQYF; CDR3nt: TGTGCCAGCAGCAAAGGACAGGGGGCATGGACAGATACGCAGTATTTT; v_gene: TRBV2; d_gene: TRBD1; j_gene: TRBJ2-3; len: 16; abundance: few
CDR3aa: CASKSRLLRETQYF; CDR3nt: TGTGCCAGCAAAAGCCGGCTATTGAGAGAGACCCAGTACTTC; v_gene: TRBV6-2/TRBV6-3; d_gene: .; j_gene: TRBJ2-5; len: 14; abundance: .
CDR3aa: CASLPGISDTQYF; CDR3nt: TGTGCCAGCCTACCGGGGATTTCCGATACGCAGTATTTT; v_gene: TRBV18; d_gene: .; j_gene: TRBJ2-3; len: 13; abundance: .
CDR3aa: CASSIGQGRYSNIQYF; CDR3nt: TGTGCCAGCAGTATCGGACAGGGGCGGTATTCCAACATTCAGTACTTC; v_gene: TRBV27; d_gene: TRBD1; j_gene: TRBJ2-4; len: 16; abundance: many
CDR3aa: CASSLSSETQYF; CDR3nt: TGTGCCAGCAGCTTATCGTCCGAGACCCAGTACTTC; v_gene: TRBV7-2; d_gene: .; j_gene: TRBJ2-5; len: 12; abundance: .
CDR3aa: CASSQGTGHSGANVLTF; CDR3nt: TGTGCCAGCAGCCAAGGGACAGGCCACTCTGGGGCCAACGTCCTGACTTTC; v_gene: TRBV3-1; d_gene: TRBD1; j_gene: TRBJ2-6; len: 17; abundance: .
CDR3aa: CASSHGNIQYF; CDR3nt: TGTGCCAGCAGCCACGGAAACATTCAGTACTTC; v_gene: TRBV6-5; d_gene: .; j_gene: TRBJ2-4; len: 11; abundance: .
CDR3aa: CSAEPSGRASYEQYF; CDR3nt: TGCAGTGCCGAACCGAGCGGGAGGGCTTCTTACGAGCAGTACTTC; v_gene: TRBV20-1; d_gene: TRBD2; j_gene: TRBJ2-7; len: 15; abundance: many
CDR3aa: CASSPVSGTNTGELFF; CDR3nt: TGTGCCAGCAGCCCAGTTAGCGGGACGAACACCGGGGAGCTGTTTTTT; v_gene: TRBV7-3; d_gene: TRBD2; j_gene: TRBJ2-2; len: 16; abundance: few
CDR3aa: CASRDRSASGPTGELFF; CDR3nt: TGTGCCAGTAGAGATAGGTCTGCTAGCGGGCCCACCGGGGAGCTGTTTTTT; v_gene: TRBV7-2; d_gene: TRBD2; j_gene: TRBJ2-2; len: 17; abundance: many
CDR3aa: CSARGTYLPTQYF; CDR3nt: TGCAGTGCTAGAGGGACATACCTTCCGACGCAGTATTTT; v_gene: TRBV20-1; d_gene: .; j_gene: TRBJ2-3; len: 13; abundance: few
CDR3aa: CASSVSGGGDSYNEQFF; CDR3nt: TGCGCCAGCAGCGTTAGTGGAGGCGGCGATTCCTACAATGAGCAGTTCTTC; v_gene: TRBV5-1; d_gene: .; j_gene: TRBJ2-1; len: 17; abundance: medium-sized
CDR3aa: CASSRGQGNEQYF; CDR3nt: TGTGCCAGCAGCCGTGGACAGGGGAACGAGCAGTACTTC; v_gene: TRBV11-3; d_gene: TRBD1; j_gene: TRBJ2-7; len: 13; abundance: many
CDR3aa: CASTNQYSSVKAGELFF; CDR3nt: TGTGCCAGCACAAACCAATATTCTAGCGTAAAAGCCGGGGAGCTGTTTTTT; v_gene: TRBV6-6; d_gene: .; j_gene: TRBJ2-2; len: 17; abundance: .
CDR3aa: CASSKGGGSPNEQFF; CDR3nt: TGTGCCAGCAGCAAAGGAGGTGGTTCACCCAATGAGCAGTTCTTC; v_gene: TRBV21-1; d_gene: .; j_gene: TRBJ2-1; len: 15; abundance: many
CDR3aa: CSAPVGSTEAFF; CDR3nt: TGCAGTGCCCCGGTTGGGAGCACTGAAGCTTTCTTT; v_gene: TRBV20-1; d_gene: .; j_gene: TRBJ1-1; len: 12; abundance: few
CDR3aa: CSARIWDSEGKAYGYTF; CDR3nt: TGCAGTGCTAGAATTTGGGACAGTGAGGGGAAGGCCTATGGCTACACCTTC; v_gene: TRBV20-1; d_gene: TRBD1; j_gene: TRBJ1-2; len: 17; abundance: .
CDR3aa: CASSYSIPSQGGAAGRTDTQYF; CDR3nt: TGTGCCAGCAGTTACTCGATCCCCTCCCAGGGAGGAGCGGCGGGGCGCACAGATACGCAGTATTTT; v_gene: TRBV6-5; d_gene: .; j_gene: TRBJ2-3; len: 22; abundance: many
CDR3aa: CASSPLDGDTQYF; CDR3nt: TGCGCCAGCAGCCCCCTCGACGGAGATACGCAGTATTTT; v_gene: TRBV4-3; d_gene: .; j_gene: TRBJ2-3; len: 13; abundance: .
CDR3aa: CASSVLALTDTQYF; CDR3nt: TGTGCCAGCAGCGTCCTAGCGTTGACAGATACGCAGTATTTT; v_gene: TRBV9; d_gene: .; j_gene: TRBJ2-3; len: 14; abundance: many
CDR3aa: CASSLRTLQPQHF; CDR3nt: TGTGCCAGCAGTCTCCGAACACTCCAGCCCCAGCATTTT; v_gene: TRBV27; d_gene: .; j_gene: TRBJ1-5; len: 13; abundance: many
CDR3aa: CASSQTGSYDEQYF; CDR3nt: TGTGCCAGCTCGCAGACAGGGTCTTACGACGAGCAGTACTTC; v_gene: TRBV18; d_gene: TRBD1; j_gene: TRBJ2-7; len: 14; abundance: many
CDR3aa: CASKKQGAPDGYTF; CDR3nt: TGTGCCAGCAAAAAACAGGGGGCGCCGGATGGCTACACCTTC; v_gene: TRBV27; d_gene: TRBD1; j_gene: TRBJ1-2; len: 14; abundance: many
CDR3aa: CASSVGQLETQYF; CDR3nt: TGTGCCAGCAGCGTGGGGCAGTTAGAGACCCAGTACTTC; v_gene: TRBV12-3/TRBV12-4; d_gene: .; j_gene: TRBJ2-5; len: 13; abundance: medium-sized
CDR3aa: CASTLVAGARTDTQYF; CDR3nt: TGTGCCAGCACCTTGGTTGCGGGAGCCCGCACAGATACGCAGTATTTT; v_gene: TRBV7-2; d_gene: TRBD2; j_gene: TRBJ2-3; len: 16; abundance: many
CDR3aa: CASRDSNGADTQYF; CDR3nt: TGTGCCAGCAGGGACAGTAACGGGGCAGATACGCAGTATTTT; v_gene: TRBV28; d_gene: .; j_gene: TRBJ2-3; len: 14; abundance: .
CDR3aa: CASSPYVAGANVLTF; CDR3nt: TGTGCCAGCAGCCCCTACGTCGCTGGGGCCAACGTCCTGACTTTC; v_gene: TRBV6-5; d_gene: .; j_gene: TRBJ2-6; len: 15; abundance: many
CDR3aa: CSASSWSYEQYF; CDR3nt: TGCAGTGCTAGTAGCTGGTCCTACGAGCAGTACTTC; v_gene: TRBV20-1; d_gene: .; j_gene: TRBJ2-7; len: 12; abundance: few
CDR3aa: CSASPGLGTDTQYF; CDR3nt: TGCAGTGCTAGTCCGGGACTAGGGACAGATACGCAGTATTTT; v_gene: TRBV20-1; d_gene: TRBD2; j_gene: TRBJ2-3; len: 14; abundance: few
CDR3aa: CASSYFLAGGRDEQFF; CDR3nt: TGTGCCAGCAGTTACTTCCTAGCGGGAGGCCGGGATGAGCAGTTCTTC; v_gene: TRBV6-2/TRBV6-3; d_gene: TRBD2; j_gene: TRBJ2-1; len: 16; abundance: few
CDR3aa: CASTNTGHGYTF; CDR3nt: TGTGCCAGCACTAATACAGGGCACGGCTACACCTTC; v_gene: TRBV2; d_gene: .; j_gene: TRBJ1-2; len: 12; abundance: many
CDR3aa: CASSASHKGLAAAEGPGELFF; CDR3nt: TGTGCCAGCAGCGCCAGTCATAAGGGACTAGCGGCCGCCGAAGGTCCCGGGGAGCTGTTTTTT; v_gene: TRBV3-1; d_gene: TRBD2; j_gene: TRBJ2-2; len: 21; abundance: many
CDR3aa: CASSPTGTGSNYGYTF; CDR3nt: TGTGCCAGCAGCCCCACCGGGACAGGATCTAACTATGGCTACACCTTC; v_gene: TRBV7-9; d_gene: TRBD1; j_gene: TRBJ1-2; len: 16; abundance: many
CDR3aa: CASSPDRDQPQHF; CDR3nt: TGTGCCAGCTCACCCGACAGGGATCAGCCCCAGCATTTT; v_gene: TRBV18; d_gene: TRBD1; j_gene: TRBJ1-5; len: 13; abundance: .
CDR3aa: CASSPSRMFETQYF; CDR3nt: TGTGCCAGCAGCCCCTCTAGGATGTTTGAGACCCAGTACTTC; v_gene: TRBV7-9; d_gene: .; j_gene: TRBJ2-5; len: 14; abundance: many
CDR3aa: CASSPLLSRRGAEAFF; CDR3nt: TGTGCCAGCAGCCCCCTCCTGTCCAGGCGAGGGGCTGAAGCTTTCTTT; v_gene: TRBV5-8; d_gene: .; j_gene: TRBJ1-1; len: 16; abundance: few
CDR3aa: CSVTQGAGDTQYF; CDR3nt: TGCAGCGTGACGCAGGGGGCAGGAGATACGCAGTATTTT; v_gene: TRBV29-1; d_gene: TRBD1; j_gene: TRBJ2-3; len: 13; abundance: many
CDR3aa: CAILGLGNTEAFF; CDR3nt: TGTGCCATACTCGGATTGGGGAACACTGAAGCTTTCTTT; v_gene: TRBV28; d_gene: .; j_gene: TRBJ1-1; len: 13; abundance: .
CDR3aa: CAISGRPTQETQYF; CDR3nt: TGTGCCATCAGTGGAAGGCCTACACAAGAGACCCAGTACTTC; v_gene: TRBV10-3; d_gene: .; j_gene: TRBJ2-5; len: 14; abundance: few
CDR3aa: CSASDSFEIGEQYF; CDR3nt: TGCAGTGCATCGGACTCCTTTGAAATTGGCGAGCAGTACTTC; v_gene: TRBV20-1; d_gene: .; j_gene: TRBJ2-7; len: 14; abundance: .
CDR3aa: CASSPIGPFTDTQYF; CDR3nt: TGTGCCAGCAGCCCGATAGGGCCTTTCACAGATACGCAGTATTTT; v_gene: TRBV11-1; d_gene: .; j_gene: TRBJ2-3; len: 15; abundance: few
CDR3aa: CASSFYETQYF; CDR3nt: TGTGCCAGCAGCTTCTACGAGACCCAGTACTTC; v_gene: TRBV7-2; d_gene: .; j_gene: TRBJ2-5; len: 11; abundance: .